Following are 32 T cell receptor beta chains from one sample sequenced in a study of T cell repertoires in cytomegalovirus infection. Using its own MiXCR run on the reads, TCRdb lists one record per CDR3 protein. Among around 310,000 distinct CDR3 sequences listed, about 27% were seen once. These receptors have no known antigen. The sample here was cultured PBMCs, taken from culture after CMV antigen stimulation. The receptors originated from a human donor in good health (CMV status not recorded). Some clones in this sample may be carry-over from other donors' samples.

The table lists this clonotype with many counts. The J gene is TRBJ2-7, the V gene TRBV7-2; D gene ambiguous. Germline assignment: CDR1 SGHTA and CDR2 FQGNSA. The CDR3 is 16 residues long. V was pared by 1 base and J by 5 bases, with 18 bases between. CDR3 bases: TGTGCCAGCAGCTTAGAGTGTTGTCTGCCTCTCAACGAGCAGTACTTC. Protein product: CASSLECCLPLNEQYF.

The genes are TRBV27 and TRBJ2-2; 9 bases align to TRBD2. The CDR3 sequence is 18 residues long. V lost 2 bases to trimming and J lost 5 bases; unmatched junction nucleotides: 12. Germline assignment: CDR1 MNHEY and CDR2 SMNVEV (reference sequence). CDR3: CASSLQAGTSRVTGELFF. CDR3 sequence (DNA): TGTGCCAGCAGTTTACAGGCCGGGACTAGCAGAGTAACCGGGGAGCTGTTTTTT.

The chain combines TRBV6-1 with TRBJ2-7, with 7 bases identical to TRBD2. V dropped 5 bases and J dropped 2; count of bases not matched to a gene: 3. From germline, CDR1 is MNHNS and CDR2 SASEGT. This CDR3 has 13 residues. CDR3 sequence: CASSSGAPYEQYF. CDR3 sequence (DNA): TGTGCCAGCAGTAGCGGGGCCCCCTACGAGCAGTACTTC.

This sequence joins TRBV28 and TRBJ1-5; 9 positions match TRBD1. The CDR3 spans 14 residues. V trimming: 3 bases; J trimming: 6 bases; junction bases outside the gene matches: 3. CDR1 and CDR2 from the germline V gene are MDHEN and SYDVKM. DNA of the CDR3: TGTGCCAGCAGTTTCGGGACAGGGCGTCAGCCCCAGCATTTT. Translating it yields CASSFGTGRQPQHF.

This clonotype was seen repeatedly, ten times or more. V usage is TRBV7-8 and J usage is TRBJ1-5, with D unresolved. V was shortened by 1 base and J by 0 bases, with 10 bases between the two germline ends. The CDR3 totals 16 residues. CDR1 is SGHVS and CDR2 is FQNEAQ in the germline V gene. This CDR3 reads CASSLDGPHSNQPQHF. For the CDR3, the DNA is TGTGCCAGCAGCTTAGACGGGCCCCATAGCAATCAGCCCCAGCATTTT.

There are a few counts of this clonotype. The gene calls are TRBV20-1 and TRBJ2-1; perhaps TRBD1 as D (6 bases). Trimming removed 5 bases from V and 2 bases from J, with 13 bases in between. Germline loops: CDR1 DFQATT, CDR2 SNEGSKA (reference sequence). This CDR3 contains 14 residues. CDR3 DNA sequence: TGCAGTGCTGGGCTGGGGGCCACCTACAATGAGCAGTTCTTC. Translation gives CSAGLGATYNEQFF.

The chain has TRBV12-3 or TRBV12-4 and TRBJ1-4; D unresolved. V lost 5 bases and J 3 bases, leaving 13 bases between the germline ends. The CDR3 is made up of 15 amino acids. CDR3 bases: TGTGCCAGCAGTACCCTAGGGCTGGCTAATGAAAAACTGTTTTTT. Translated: CASSTLGLANEKLFF.

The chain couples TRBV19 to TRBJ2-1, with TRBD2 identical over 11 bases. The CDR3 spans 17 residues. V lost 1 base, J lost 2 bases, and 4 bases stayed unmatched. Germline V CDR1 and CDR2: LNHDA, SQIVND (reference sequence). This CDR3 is CASSIVSGGAPYNEQFF. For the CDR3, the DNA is TGTGCCAGTAGTATAGTTAGCGGGGGGGCTCCCTACAATGAGCAGTTCTTC.

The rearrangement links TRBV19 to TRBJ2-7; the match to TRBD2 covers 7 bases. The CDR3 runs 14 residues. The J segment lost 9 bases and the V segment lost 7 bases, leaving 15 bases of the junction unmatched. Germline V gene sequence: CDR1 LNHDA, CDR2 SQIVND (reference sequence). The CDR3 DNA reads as TGTGCCAGTACGACCGGGAACCCACGGGGGGTGCAGTACTTC. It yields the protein CASTTGNPRGVQYF.

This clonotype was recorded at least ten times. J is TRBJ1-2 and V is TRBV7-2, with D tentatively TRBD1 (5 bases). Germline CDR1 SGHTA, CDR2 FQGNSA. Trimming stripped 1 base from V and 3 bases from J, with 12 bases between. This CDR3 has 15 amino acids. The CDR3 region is CASSLGPGLDYGYTF. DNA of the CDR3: TGTGCCAGCAGCTTAGGGCCAGGGCTGGACTATGGCTACACCTTC.

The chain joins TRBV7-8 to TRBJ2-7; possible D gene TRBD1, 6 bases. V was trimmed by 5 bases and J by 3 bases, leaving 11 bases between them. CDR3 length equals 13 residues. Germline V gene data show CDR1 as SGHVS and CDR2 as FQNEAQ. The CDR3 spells CASSPRTVYEQYF. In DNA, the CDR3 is TGTGCCAGCAGCCCCCGGACAGTCTACGAGCAGTACTTC.

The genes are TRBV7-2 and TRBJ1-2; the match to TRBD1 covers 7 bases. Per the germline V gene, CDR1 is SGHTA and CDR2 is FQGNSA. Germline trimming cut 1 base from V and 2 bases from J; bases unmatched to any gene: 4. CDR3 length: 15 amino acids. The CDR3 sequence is CASSLVKGANYGYTF. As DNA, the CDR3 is TGTGCCAGCAGCTTAGTTAAGGGGGCAAACTATGGCTACACCTTC. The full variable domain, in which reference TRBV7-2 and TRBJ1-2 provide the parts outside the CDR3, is GAGVSQSPSNKVTEKGKDVELRCDPISGHTALYWYRQSLGQGLEFLIYFQGNSAPDKSGLPSDRFSAERTGGSVSTLTIQRTQQEDSAVYLCASSLVKGANYGYTFGSGTRLTVV.

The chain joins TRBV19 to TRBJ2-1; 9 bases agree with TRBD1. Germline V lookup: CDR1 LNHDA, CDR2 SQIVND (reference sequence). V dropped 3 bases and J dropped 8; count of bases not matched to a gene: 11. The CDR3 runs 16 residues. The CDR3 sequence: CASSIYRGPRPDEQFF. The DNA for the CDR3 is TGTGCCAGTAGTATTTACAGGGGGCCGAGGCCGGATGAGCAGTTCTTC.

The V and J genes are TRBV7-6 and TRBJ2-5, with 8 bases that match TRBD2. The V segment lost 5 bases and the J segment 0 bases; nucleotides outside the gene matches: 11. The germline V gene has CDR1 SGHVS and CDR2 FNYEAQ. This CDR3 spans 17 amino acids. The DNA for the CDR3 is TGTGCCAGCAGCGTGCAACCGGCTAGCGGGTACCAAGAGACCCAGTACTTC. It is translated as CASSVQPASGYQETQYF.

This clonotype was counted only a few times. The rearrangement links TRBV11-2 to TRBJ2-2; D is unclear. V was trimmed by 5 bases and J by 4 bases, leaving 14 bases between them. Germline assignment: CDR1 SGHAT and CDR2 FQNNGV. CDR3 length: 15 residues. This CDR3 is CASSRVDKPTGELFF. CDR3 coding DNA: TGTGCCAGCAGCCGAGTAGATAAGCCCACCGGGGAGCTGTTTTTT.

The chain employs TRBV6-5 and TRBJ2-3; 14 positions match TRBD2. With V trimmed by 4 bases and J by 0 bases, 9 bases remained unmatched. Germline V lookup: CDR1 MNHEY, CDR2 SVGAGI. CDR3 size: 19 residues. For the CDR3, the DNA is TGTGCCAGCAGTTCCGCCGGGACTAGCGGGGGAGCTAGCACAGATACGCAGTATTTT. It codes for CASSSAGTSGGASTDTQYF.

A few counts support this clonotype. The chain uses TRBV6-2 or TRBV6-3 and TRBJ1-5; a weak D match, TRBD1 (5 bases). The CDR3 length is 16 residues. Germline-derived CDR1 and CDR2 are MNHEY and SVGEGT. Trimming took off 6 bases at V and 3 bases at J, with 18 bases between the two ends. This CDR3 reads CASRPRSPGANQPQHF. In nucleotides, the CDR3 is TGTGCCAGCAGGCCCCGCTCGCCCGGGGCCAATCAGCCCCAGCATTTT.

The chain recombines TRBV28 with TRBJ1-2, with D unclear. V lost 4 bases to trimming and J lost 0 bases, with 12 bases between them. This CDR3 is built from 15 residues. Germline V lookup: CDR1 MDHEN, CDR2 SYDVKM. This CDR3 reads CASSSRGPSNYGYTF. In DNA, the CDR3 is TGTGCCAGCAGTTCCCGAGGGCCTTCTAACTATGGCTACACCTTC.

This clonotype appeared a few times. CDR3 sequence: CASSLGGGWDQPQHF. In nucleotides, the CDR3 is TGTGCCAGCAGCCTGGGCGGGGGATGGGATCAGCCCCAGCATTTT. The gene calls are TRBV5-6 and TRBJ1-5; perhaps TRBD1 as D (5 bases). V was cut by 4 bases and J by 5 bases, with 16 bases left in between. CDR1 is SGHDT and CDR2 is YYEEEE in the germline V gene. This CDR3 is built from 15 residues.

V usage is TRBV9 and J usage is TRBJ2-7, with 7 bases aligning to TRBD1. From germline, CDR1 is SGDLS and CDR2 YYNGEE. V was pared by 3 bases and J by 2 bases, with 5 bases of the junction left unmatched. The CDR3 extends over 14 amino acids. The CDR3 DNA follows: TGTGCCAGCAGCGGCCGGGACAGTGCCTACGAGCAGTACTTC. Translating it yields CASSGRDSAYEQYF.

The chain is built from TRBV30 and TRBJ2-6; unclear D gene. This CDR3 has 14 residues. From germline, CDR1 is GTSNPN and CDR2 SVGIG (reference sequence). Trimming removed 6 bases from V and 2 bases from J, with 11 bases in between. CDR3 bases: TGTGCCTGCCCCATCGGAGCTGGGGCCAACGTCCTGACTTTC. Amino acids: CACPIGAGANVLTF.

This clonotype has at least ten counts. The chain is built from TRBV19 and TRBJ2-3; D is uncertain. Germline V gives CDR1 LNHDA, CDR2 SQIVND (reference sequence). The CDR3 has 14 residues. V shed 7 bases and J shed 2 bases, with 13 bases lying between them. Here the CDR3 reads CASTQRRLTDTQYF. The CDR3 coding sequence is TGTGCCAGTACCCAACGGAGACTCACAGATACGCAGTATTTT.

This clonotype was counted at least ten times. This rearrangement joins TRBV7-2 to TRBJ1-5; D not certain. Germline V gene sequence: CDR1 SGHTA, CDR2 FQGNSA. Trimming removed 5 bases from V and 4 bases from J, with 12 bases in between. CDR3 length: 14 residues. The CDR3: CASSLGRSNQPQHF. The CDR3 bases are TGTGCCAGCAGCCTTGGTCGGAGTAATCAGCCCCAGCATTTT.

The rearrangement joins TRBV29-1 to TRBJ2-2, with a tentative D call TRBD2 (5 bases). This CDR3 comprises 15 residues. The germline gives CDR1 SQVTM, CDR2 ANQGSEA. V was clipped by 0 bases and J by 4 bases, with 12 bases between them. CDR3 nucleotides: TGCAGCGTTGAAGAGGCTAGCTATTCCACCGGGGAGCTGTTTTTT. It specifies CSVEEASYSTGELFF.

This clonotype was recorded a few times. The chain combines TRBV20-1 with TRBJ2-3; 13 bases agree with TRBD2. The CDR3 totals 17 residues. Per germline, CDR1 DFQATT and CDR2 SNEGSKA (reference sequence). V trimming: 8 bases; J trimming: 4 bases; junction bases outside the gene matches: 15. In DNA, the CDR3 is TGCAGTCCGAAAGGGGGCACTAGCGGGAGGGGGGCAGATACGCAGTATTTT. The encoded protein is CSPKGGTSGRGADTQYF.

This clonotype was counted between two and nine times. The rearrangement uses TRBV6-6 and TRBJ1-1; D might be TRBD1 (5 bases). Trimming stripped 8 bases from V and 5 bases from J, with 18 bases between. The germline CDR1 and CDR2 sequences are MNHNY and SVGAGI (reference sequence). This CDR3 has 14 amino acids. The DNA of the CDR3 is TGTGCCAGCTCTTGGGGCCAAATGGGAACTGAAGCTTTCTTT. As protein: CASSWGQMGTEAFF.

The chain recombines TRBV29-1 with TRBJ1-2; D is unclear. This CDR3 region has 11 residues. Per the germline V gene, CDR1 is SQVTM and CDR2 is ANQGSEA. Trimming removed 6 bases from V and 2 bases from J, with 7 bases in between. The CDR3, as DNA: TGCAGCGTGGTCCTCAACTATGGCTACACCTTC. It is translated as CSVVLNYGYTF.

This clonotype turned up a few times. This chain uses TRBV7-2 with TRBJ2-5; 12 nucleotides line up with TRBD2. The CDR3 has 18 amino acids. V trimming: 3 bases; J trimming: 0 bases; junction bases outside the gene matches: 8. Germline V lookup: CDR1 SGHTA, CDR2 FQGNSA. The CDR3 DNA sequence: TGTGCCAGCAGCTTTCGACTAGCGGGAGTCTCTTACCAAGAGACCCAGTACTTC. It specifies CASSFRLAGVSYQETQYF. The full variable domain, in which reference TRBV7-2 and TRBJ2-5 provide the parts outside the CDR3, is GAGVSQSPSNKVTEKGKDVELRCDPISGHTALYWYRQSLGQGLEFLIYFQGNSAPDKSGLPSDRFSAERTGGSVSTLTIQRTQQEDSAVYLCASSFRLAGVSYQETQYFGPGTRLLVL.

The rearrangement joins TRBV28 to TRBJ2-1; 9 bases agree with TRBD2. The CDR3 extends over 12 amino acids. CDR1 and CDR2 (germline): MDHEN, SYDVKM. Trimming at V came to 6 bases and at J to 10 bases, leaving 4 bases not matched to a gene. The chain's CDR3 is CASRGTSQEQFF. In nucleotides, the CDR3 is TGTGCCAGCAGAGGGACTAGCCAAGAGCAGTTCTTC.

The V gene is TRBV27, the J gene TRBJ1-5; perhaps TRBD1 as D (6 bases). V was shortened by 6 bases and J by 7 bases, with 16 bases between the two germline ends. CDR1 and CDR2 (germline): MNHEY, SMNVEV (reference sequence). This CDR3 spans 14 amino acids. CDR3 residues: CASRGGGARQPQHF. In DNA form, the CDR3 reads TGTGCCAGCAGGGGCGGGGGGGCGAGGCAGCCCCAGCATTTT.

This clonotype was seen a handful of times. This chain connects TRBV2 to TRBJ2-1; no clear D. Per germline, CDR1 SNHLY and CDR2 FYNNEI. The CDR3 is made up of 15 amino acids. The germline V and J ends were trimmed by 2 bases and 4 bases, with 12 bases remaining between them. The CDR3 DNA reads TGTGCCAGCAGTGAATATCTAGGATCTTACAATGAGCAGTTCTTC. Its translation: CASSEYLGSYNEQFF. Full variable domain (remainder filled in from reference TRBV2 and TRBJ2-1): EPEVTQTPSHQVTQMGQEVILRCVPISNHLYFYWYRQILGQKVEFLVSFYNNEISEKSEIFDDQFSVERPDGSNFTLKIRSTKLEDSAMYFCASSEYLGSYNEQFFGPGTRLTVL.

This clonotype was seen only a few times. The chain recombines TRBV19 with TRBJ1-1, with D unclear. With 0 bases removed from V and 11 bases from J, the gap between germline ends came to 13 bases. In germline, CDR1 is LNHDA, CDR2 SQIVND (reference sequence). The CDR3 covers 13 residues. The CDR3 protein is CASSIDGTAAAFF. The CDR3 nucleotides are TGTGCCAGTAGTATAGATGGAACAGCCGCCGCTTTCTTT.